These T cell receptor beta chains were read from a single sample in a study of resident and recirculating memory T cells in vitiligo. Only in-frame clones appear in the TCRdb table, and some are missing; sequencing was by immunoSEQ multiplex PCR. The table shows 35,000 to 45,000 clones, with around 90% occurring only once. The sample was blood. These receptors came from a male donor with vitiligo. Both conserved end residues are part of each CDR3. A D gene is named only where the DNA matches it firmly. A clone size is listed for some rows: how often the clone was seen (once, few, many), or a class if it is expanded.

V,J,D,size,DNA,CDR3
TRBV19,TRBJ1-1,.,.,TGTGCCAGTACCGTCAGCAGAGGCCCTGAAGCTTTCTTT,CASTVSRGPEAFF
TRBV10-3,TRBJ2-7,.,once,TGTGCCGCCTCCCTCGGAGGCGAGCAGTACTTC,CAASLGGEQYF
TRBV19,TRBJ1-5,.,.,TGTGCCAGTAGGCAAGTGGGAGGGGCAGGCCAGCCCCAGCATTTT,CASRQVGGAGQPQHF
TRBV5-6,TRBJ2-2,.,.,TGTGCCAGCAGCTTGTACAGAAGATTCACCGGGGAGCTGTTTTTT,CASSLYRRFTGELFF
TRBV9,TRBJ1-6,TRBD1,.,TGTGCCAGCAGCCCTTTGGACAGGGGACCCAATTCACCCCTCCACTTT,CASSPLDRGPNSPLHF
TRBV7-9,TRBJ1-4,.,.,TGTGCCAGCAGCTTAGAAACAACAACCCACGAAGAAAAACTGTTTTTT,CASSLETTTHEEKLFF
TRBV7-2,TRBJ2-5,TRBD2,.,TGTGCCAGCAGCCCTTTGCGGGGGGGAGAGACCCAGTACTTC,CASSPLRGGETQYF
TRBV9,TRBJ1-2,.,.,TGTGCCAGCAGCCCCTACGGGGGAACAGGAAGGGGCTACACCTTC,CASSPYGGTGRGYTF
TRBV10-3,TRBJ1-4,.,.,TGTGCCATCAGTGCCGAGGGTACAACTAATGAAAAACTGTTTTTT,CAISAEGTTNEKLFF
TRBV5-1,TRBJ2-3,TRBD2,.,TGCGCCAGCGCCCTCATGGGGGTGACTAGCGGAAACACAGATACGCAGTATTTT,CASALMGVTSGNTDTQYF
TRBV7-2,TRBJ1-2,.,few,TGTGCCAGCAGCCCGCGTACGAGCGGCTACACCTTC,CASSPRTSGYTF
TRBV7-3,TRBJ1-2,TRBD1,.,TGTGCCAGCAGCTTAACGTCAACAGGGGGTGGCTACACCTTC,CASSLTSTGGGYTF
TRBV30,TRBJ1-1,.,.,TGTGCCTGGAGTACCTCGGGCACTGAAGCTTTCTTT,CAWSTSGTEAFF
TRBV11-1,TRBJ2-5,TRBD1,.,TGTGCCAGCAGCTTGGGACAGCAAGAGACCCAGTACTTC,CASSLGQQETQYF
TRBV9,TRBJ2-7,.,.,TGTGCCAGCAGCGAAGTAGACAGTCCCTACGAGCAGTACTTC,CASSEVDSPYEQYF
TRBV2,TRBJ1-5,.,.,TGTGCCAGCAGTTTCAGGGAAGGGCAGCCCCAGCATTTT,CASSFREGQPQHF
TRBV27,TRBJ2-1,.,.,TGTGCCAGCTCCCTCCCCGGGGTTGAGCAGTTCTTC,CASSLPGVEQFF
TRBV5-1,TRBJ1-1,.,.,TGCGCCAGCAGCTTGGCGGGGGGCCTGAACACTGAAGCTTTCTTT,CASSLAGGLNTEAFF
TRBV19,TRBJ2-5,.,few,TGTGCCAGTAGTATCTCTAGCCTGGAGACCCAGTACTTC,CASSISSLETQYF
TRBV30,TRBJ1-2,TRBD1,.,TGTGCCTGGAACGAAGGACAGGGCTTCTATGGCTACACCTTC,CAWNEGQGFYGYTF
TRBV7-2,TRBJ1-2,.,.,TGTGCCAGCAGCTTAGGCTGGGCAGGGTATGGCTACACCTTC,CASSLGWAGYGYTF
TRBV5-5,TRBJ2-2,TRBD2,.,TGTGCCAGCAGCTTGACTAGCGGGGGGACCGGGGAGCTGTTTTTT,CASSLTSGGTGELFF
TRBV30,TRBJ1-6,.,.,TGTGCCTGGAGAGGGCTGGGGGGTTCACCCCTCCACTTT,CAWRGLGGSPLHF
TRBV19,TRBJ1-5,.,once,TGTGCCAGTAGTATGGCAGGCAATCAGCCCCAGCATTTT,CASSMAGNQPQHF
TRBV7-2,TRBJ1-2,.,.,TGTGCCAGCAGCGGCACTGTGAAGGGGCGCGGAGCTGCGGGAAATGGCTACACCTTC,CASSGTVKGRGAAGNGYTF
TRBV5-8,TRBJ2-2,TRBD2,.,TGTGCCAGCACCCAGACTAGCGGGGGGACGTTTAACACCGGGGAGCTGTTTTTT,CASTQTSGGTFNTGELFF
TRBV4-1,TRBJ2-7,TRBD1,.,TGCGCCAGCAGCCAAGAATCCGGGACAGGGGGATCCTACGAGCAGTACTTC,CASSQESGTGGSYEQYF